This T cell receptor (beta chain) was captured in a study of Graves' ophthalmopathy and Graves' hyperthyroidism. This clonotype has a count of ten or more. The antigen remains undetermined. Patients were excluded if they had other autoimmune diseases or uncontrolled infections, and likewise if pregnancy or lactation applied. Trimming took 0 bases from V and 8 from J, leaving 22 bases between them. CDR3 size: 18 residues. Per the germline V gene, CDR1 is MNHEY and CDR2 is SVGEGT. General study points: It was with around 70% sensitivity and about 73% specificity that the model predicted ophthalmopathy progression. The authors also found most expanded thyroid clonotypes above 0.001 frequency in blood. Discriminating ophthalmopathy from stable hyperthyroidism, a 13-signature model attained a sensitivity of 85% to 90% and a specificity of 81.08%.

The sequenced template was RNA, covering the TCR beta CDR3 region. In the first round, RT-PCR was carried out with HTBI primers, and a multiplex PCR formed the second round. TCRdb redid the calling of the multiplex PCR reads with MiXCR, one entry per CDR3 protein. The sample yields roughly 500,000 distinct CDR3 sequences, approximately 15% seen once. V usage is TRBV6-2 or TRBV6-3 and J usage is TRBJ1-4, with unresolved D. Sequenced input: blood. The source of this sequence is a woman aged 30 to 39 with Graves' ophthalmopathy. The CDR3 nucleotides read TGTGCCAGCAGTTACTCTCCGAGTGGTGGCAGTGGAGGCGAAAAACTGTTTTTT. The encoded protein is CASSYSPSGGSGGEKLFF.